One sample yielded the 19 T cell receptor beta chains listed below, sequenced in a study of shared clonotypes between healthy human individuals. Sequencing was performed with immunoSEQ multiplex PCR; in TCRdb, only in-frame clones are kept and a portion is missing. The sample consists of about 1.5 million clones, more than 95% of them appearing once. Material for sequencing was naive CD4+ T cells sorted from blood. Subset meaning: CD45RA+ positively selected. The origin of the receptors is a man aged 25-45 years in good health.

This clone has a handful of counts. The V and J genes are TRBV6-5 and TRBJ1-1, with D possibly matching TRBD1 (5 bases). The CDR3 runs 14 residues. The germline gives CDR1 MNHEY, CDR2 SVGAGI. Trimming stripped 2 bases from V and 1 base from J, with 8 bases between. The CDR3 nucleotides read TGTGCCAGCAGTTACAGGGGAAGGAACACTGAAGCTTTCTTT. It codes for CASSYRGRNTEAFF.

The V gene is TRBV5-4, the J gene TRBJ1-1; D might be TRBD1 (5 bases). This CDR3 has 15 amino acids. The V gene lost 0 bases and the J gene lost 6 bases, with 15 bases spanning the gap. Germline CDR1 SGHNT, CDR2 YYREEE (reference sequence). CDR3 protein: CASSLVYGGVSEAFF. The CDR3 DNA reads as TGTGCCAGCAGCTTGGTGTACGGGGGAGTGTCTGAAGCTTTCTTT.

This clone was recorded once. The rearrangement uses TRBV4-1 and TRBJ2-3; D may be TRBD2 (5 bases). There are 16 residues in the CDR3. Germline V CDR1 and CDR2: MGHRA, YSYEKL. Between the trimmed V and J ends, which lost 4 bases and 0 bases, there was a span of 14 bases. CDR3 region: CASSPGPGKSTDTQYF. CDR3 DNA: TGCGCCAGCAGCCCCGGTCCCGGGAAAAGCACAGATACGCAGTATTTT.

V is TRBV18 and J is TRBJ2-7; no reliable D call. Germline V CDR1 and CDR2: KGHSH, LQKENI. Trimming shortened V by 0 bases and J by 2 bases, and 14 bases separated the two germline ends. The CDR3 consists of 16 residues. The CDR3 sequence is CASSPPQSKGTYEQYF. CDR3 nucleotides: TGTGCCAGCTCACCACCCCAGAGCAAGGGAACCTACGAGCAGTACTTC.

The chain links TRBV5-6 to TRBJ2-7; no firm D call. The germline V gene has CDR1 SGHDT and CDR2 YYEEEE. The CDR3 has 17 amino acids. Trimming pared 1 base from V and 2 bases from J, leaving 19 bases between. CDR3 amino acids: CASSLNSGARGAYEQYF. Here the CDR3 DNA reads TGTGCCAGCAGCTTGAATTCGGGCGCCCGCGGTGCCTACGAGCAGTACTTC. Using reference TRBV5-6 and TRBJ2-7 for the parts outside the CDR3, the full variable domain is DAGVTQSPTHLIKTRGQQVTLRCSPKSGHDTVSWYQQALGQGPQFIFQYYEEEERQRGNFPDRFSGHQFPNYSSELNVNALLLGDSALYLCASSLNSGARGAYEQYFGPGTRLTVT.

About this clone: Different DNA sequences within this sample yield the same CDR3. V gene TRBV5-1 combines with J gene TRBJ2-3; tentative D call: TRBD2 (6 bases). V lost 0 bases to trimming and J lost 3 bases, with 11 bases between them. The germline V gene encodes CDR1 SGHRS and CDR2 YFSETQ. The length of the CDR3 is 15 residues. The CDR3 DNA reads TGCGCCAGCAGCTTGGCCGGGAGTGGGACAGATACGCAGTATTTT. Translation: CASSLAGSGTDTQYF. Full variable domain (outside the CDR3, taken from reference TRBV5-1 and TRBJ2-3): KAGVTQTPRYLIKTRGQQVTLSCSPISGHRSVSWYQQTPGQGLQFLFEYFSETQRNKGNFPGRFSGRQFSNSRSEMNVSTLELGDSALYLCASSLAGSGTDTQYFGPGTRLTVL.

This chain joins TRBV14 and TRBJ2-3; D unclear. CDR3 length equals 15 residues. The germline V gene has CDR1 SGHDN and CDR2 FVKESK. Trimming stripped 2 bases from V and 2 bases from J, with 11 bases between. The CDR3 region is CASSQPFDYTDTQYF. The CDR3 nucleotides are TGTGCCAGCAGCCAACCATTCGATTACACAGATACGCAGTATTTT.

The chain recombines TRBV7-2 with TRBJ2-1; D may be TRBD1 (6 bases). Trimming pared 3 bases from V and 7 bases from J, leaving 16 bases between. This CDR3 spans 15 amino acids. Germline V CDR1 and CDR2: SGHTA, FQGNSA. CDR3 amino acids: CASSFGLVQGNEQFF. CDR3 in DNA: TGTGCCAGCAGCTTCGGACTCGTTCAGGGGAATGAGCAGTTCTTC.

The CDR3 DNA is TGTGCCAGCAGTTATGAGACAGGAACAGATACGCAGTATTTT. It codes for CASSYETGTDTQYF. This sequence joins TRBV6-5 and TRBJ2-3; maybe TRBD1 (6 bases). The germline V gene has CDR1 MNHEY and CDR2 SVGAGI. CDR3 length: 14 residues. V shed 3 bases and J shed 3 bases, with 10 bases lying between them.

This chain links TRBV4-2 with TRBJ1-5; D is perhaps TRBD1 (6 bases). CDR3 length: 15 amino acids. With 0 bases removed from V and 5 bases from J, the gap between germline ends came to 11 bases. Germline V lookup: CDR1 LGHNA, CDR2 YNFKEQ. CDR3 amino acids: CASSQDGRGYQPQHF. CDR3 nucleotide sequence: TGTGCCAGCAGCCAAGATGGCAGGGGATATCAGCCCCAGCATTTT.

V is TRBV5-1 and J is TRBJ2-1; D gene ambiguous. The CDR3 is 14 amino acids. Germline V gene lookup returns CDR1 SGHRS and CDR2 YFSETQ. V shed 0 bases and J shed 3 bases, with 7 bases lying between them. CDR3 sequence reads: CASSLGPYYNEQFF. The DNA for the CDR3 is TGCGCCAGCAGCTTGGGACCCTACTACAATGAGCAGTTCTTC.

The gene calls are TRBV5-5 and TRBJ2-1, with 8 bases identical to TRBD2. The V and J ends lost 2 bases and 3 bases, in that order; junction bases with no gene match: 10. The CDR3 is made up of 17 amino acids. Germline V gene sequence: CDR1 SGHKS, CDR2 YYEKEE (reference sequence). This CDR3 is CASSFVGGTRGYNEQFF. Here the CDR3 DNA reads TGTGCCAGCAGCTTCGTTGGAGGGACTAGGGGCTACAATGAGCAGTTCTTC. The entire variable domain, with the rest obtained from reference TRBV5-5 and TRBJ2-1, is as follows: DAGVTQSPTHLIKTRGQQVTLRCSPISGHKSVSWYQQVLGQGPQFIFQYYEKEERGRGNFPDRFSARQFPNYSSELNVNALLLGDSALYLCASSFVGGTRGYNEQFFGPGTRLTVL.

This clone is a singleton in its sample. The chain couples TRBV9 to TRBJ2-1, with D maybe TRBD2 (5 bases). This CDR3 is 15 amino acids long. Trimming cost V 0 bases and J 5 bases, with 12 bases left between them. Germline V CDR1 and CDR2: SGDLS, YYNGEE. In DNA, the CDR3 is TGTGCCAGCAGCGTAGCTACGGGGTTCGACAATGAGCAGTTCTTC. This translates into CASSVATGFDNEQFF.

The J gene is TRBJ2-3, the V gene TRBV18; D gene unclear. Trimming cost V 2 bases and J 2 bases, with 8 bases left between them. The CDR3 covers 14 residues. Germline V gives CDR1 KGHSH, CDR2 LQKENI. The CDR3 DNA reads as TGTGCCAGCTCACCAGCACGACACACAGATACGCAGTATTTT. Amino acids: CASSPARHTDTQYF.

V and J are TRBV7-3 and TRBJ2-1, with D perhaps matching TRBD1 or TRBD2 (5 bases each). Germline loops: CDR1 SGHTA, CDR2 FQGTGA. V was shortened by 4 bases and J by 7 bases, with 17 bases between the two germline ends. The CDR3 runs to 15 residues. The CDR3 nucleotides read TGTGCCAGCAGCTCAGGGACCGAAGGAGATAATGAGCAGTTCTTC. Its translation is CASSSGTEGDNEQFF.

V gene TRBV5-1 combines with J gene TRBJ2-3; 16 positions agree with TRBD2. CDR1 and CDR2 (germline): SGHRS, YFSETQ. This CDR3 is 19 amino acids long. V lost 3 bases, J lost 0 bases, and 7 bases stayed unmatched. The CDR3 bases are TGCGCCAGCAGCTCGGGACTAGCGGGAGGGGTTATTAGCACAGATACGCAGTATTTT. Its protein is CASSSGLAGGVISTDTQYF.

The chain uses TRBV27 and TRBJ2-7, with TRBD2 matching 14 bases. Germline trimming cut 6 bases from V and 6 bases from J; bases unmatched to any gene: 1. CDR3 size: 13 residues. Looked up from germline, CDR1 is MNHEY and CDR2 is SMNVEV (reference sequence). The CDR3 DNA is TGTGCCAGCAGGACTAGCGGGAGGGGCGAGCAGTACTTC. This translates into CASRTSGRGEQYF.

V is TRBV7-8 and J is TRBJ2-6; D uncertain. The CDR3 totals 13 residues. Per germline, CDR1 SGHVS and CDR2 FQNEAQ. V was shortened by 2 bases and J by 5 bases, with 4 bases between the two germline ends. The CDR3 DNA reads as TGTGCCAGCAGCTTAAATCGGGCCAACGTCCTGACTTTC. It is translated as CASSLNRANVLTF. The full variable domain, rest sourced from reference TRBV7-8 and TRBJ2-6, is GAGVSQSPRYKVAKRGQDVALRCDPISGHVSLFWYQQALGQGPEFLTYFQNEAQLDKSGLPSDRFFAERPEGSVSTLKIQRTQQEDSAVYLCASSLNRANVLTFGAGSRLTVL.

The gene calls are TRBV10-3 and TRBJ2-7, with unresolved D. Per germline, CDR1 ENHRY and CDR2 SYGVKD. V was pared by 0 bases and J by 3 bases, with 12 bases between. The CDR3 runs 15 residues. CDR3 loop: CAISESTTLNYEQYF. DNA of the CDR3: TGTGCCATCAGTGAGTCGACAACGCTAAACTACGAGCAGTACTTC.